Shown below are 3 T cell receptor beta chains from a single sample sequenced in a study of CD8+ T cells in alopecia areata. Treatment defined: oral pan-JAK inhibitor, 5-10 mg twice daily. Investigators isolated RNA and reverse transcribed it into cDNA to act as the sequencing template. Sequenced by immunoSEQ multiplex PCR; TCRdb stores in-frame clones only, minus some. The sample lists under 350,000 clones, 58% seen once, with about 1.7% in the top ten. The sequences come from CD4+ T cells sorted from blood, collected at week 24, from a patient treated with tofacitinib. The receptor set was obtained from a human donor with alopecia areata.

This clone was seen more than once but under ten times. The chain is built from TRBV18 and TRBJ2-5; D remains unclear. V lost 3 bases, J lost 1 base, and 12 bases lay in between. CDR1 and CDR2 from the germline V gene are KGHSH and LQKENI. This CDR3 spans 15 amino acids. The CDR3 reads CASSPAGDPQETQYF. CDR3 sequence (DNA): TGTGCCAGCTCACCGGCTGGGGATCCCCAAGAGACCCAGTACTTC.

The chain employs TRBV29-1 and TRBJ1-1; D is possibly TRBD1 (5 bases). The CDR3 is 14 residues long. CDR1 and CDR2 from the germline V gene are SQVTM and ANQGSEA. Trimming took 1 base from V and 0 from J, leaving 9 bases between them. CDR3 bases: TGCAGCGTTGAAGGACAGAGGGTGAACACTGAAGCTTTCTTT. This sequence encodes CSVEGQRVNTEAFF.

The chain joins TRBV29-1 to TRBJ2-3; possible D gene TRBD2, 7 bases. From germline, CDR1 is SQVTM and CDR2 ANQGSEA. The V gene lost 3 bases and the J gene lost 4 bases, with 14 bases spanning the gap. This CDR3 comprises 14 residues. CDR3 DNA sequence: TGCAGCGTTGAGGTGGGGGGGCCTGCAGATACGCAGTATTTT. It encodes CSVEVGGPADTQYF.